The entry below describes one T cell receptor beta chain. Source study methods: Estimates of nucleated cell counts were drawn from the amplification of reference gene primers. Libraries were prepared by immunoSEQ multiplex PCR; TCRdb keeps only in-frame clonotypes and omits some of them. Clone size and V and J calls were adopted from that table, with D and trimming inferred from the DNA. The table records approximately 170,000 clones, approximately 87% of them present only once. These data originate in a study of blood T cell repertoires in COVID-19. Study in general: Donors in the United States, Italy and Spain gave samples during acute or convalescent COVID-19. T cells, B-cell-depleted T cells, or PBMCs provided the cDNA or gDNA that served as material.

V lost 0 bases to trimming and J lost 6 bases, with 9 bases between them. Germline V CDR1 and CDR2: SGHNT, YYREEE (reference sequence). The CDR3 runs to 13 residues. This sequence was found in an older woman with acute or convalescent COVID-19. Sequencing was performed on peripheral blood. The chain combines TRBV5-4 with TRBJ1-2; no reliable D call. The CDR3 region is CASSLVAGNGYTF. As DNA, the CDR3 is TGTGCCAGCAGCTTGGTGGCCGGGAATGGCTACACCTTC.